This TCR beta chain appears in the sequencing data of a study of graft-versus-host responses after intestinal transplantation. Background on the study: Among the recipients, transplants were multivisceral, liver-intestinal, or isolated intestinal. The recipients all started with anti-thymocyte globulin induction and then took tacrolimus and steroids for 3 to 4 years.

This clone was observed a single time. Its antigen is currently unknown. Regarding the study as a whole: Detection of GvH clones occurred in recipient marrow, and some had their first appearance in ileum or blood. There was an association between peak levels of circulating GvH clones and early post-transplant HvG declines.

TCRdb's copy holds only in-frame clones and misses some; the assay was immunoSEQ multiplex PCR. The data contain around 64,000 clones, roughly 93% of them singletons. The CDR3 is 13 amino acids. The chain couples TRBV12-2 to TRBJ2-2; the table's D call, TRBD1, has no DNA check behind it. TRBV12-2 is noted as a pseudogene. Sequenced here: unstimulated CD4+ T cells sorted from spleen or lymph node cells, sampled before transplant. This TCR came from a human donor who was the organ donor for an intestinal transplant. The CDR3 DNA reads TGTGCAAGTCGCAGACAGGGAGCCGGGGAGCTGTTTTTT. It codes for CASRRQGAGELFF.